This T cell receptor beta chain comes out of a study of T cell repertoires in cytomegalovirus infection. Across the whole study: The public TCR beta signatures pointed to both CMV infection and matching HLA type.

In its sample, this clonotype was seen a few times. CDR3 size: 15 residues. Germline CDR1 MNHEY, CDR2 SVGEGT. J gave up 2 bases and V 3 bases, and 6 bases lay outside the gene matches. MiXCR was run by TCRdb on the reads, yielding one entry per CDR3 protein. Of more than 650,000 distinct CDR3 sequences detected, 35% appear once; the ten largest clones hold 2.5% to 3%. The TCR comes from a human donor in good health (CMV status not recorded). Some clones in this sample may be carry-over from other donors' samples. The rearrangement joins TRBV6-2 or TRBV6-3 to TRBJ2-7, with 8 bases matching TRBD2. Material for sequencing was PBMCs. DNA for the CDR3: TGTGCCAGCAGTTATTCAGCGGGGGTAGCCTACGAGCAGTACTTC. This translates into CASSYSAGVAYEQYF.